Shown below are 13 T cell receptor beta chains from a single sample sequenced in a study of human T cells and chemical hapten exposure. Noted treatment: therapeutic diphenylcyclopropenone sensitization with weekly scalp DPC. Unique molecular identifiers were linked by the library to individual cDNA molecules. MiXCR was run by TCRdb on the reads, yielding one entry per CDR3 protein. The repertoire includes several thousand distinct CDR3 sequences, about half of them detected once, and under 3.5% sits in the top ten. The source was whole blood, collected before DPC sensitization or 2, 6, or about 24 weeks after (not recorded which). The origin of the receptors is an adult with alopecia areata. Some clones in this sample may be carry-over from other donors' samples. This table probably holds off-target reads from a library built for another chain.

V usage is TRBV18 and J usage is TRBJ2-5, with 7 positions matching TRBD1. Trimming removed 4 bases from V and 4 bases from J; junction bases left unmatched: 9. The germline gives CDR1 KGHSH, CDR2 LQKENI. The CDR3 has 15 residues. This chain's CDR3 is CASSRDRAGGETQYF. In DNA, the CDR3 is TGTGCCAGCTCACGAGACAGGGCCGGCGGAGAGACCCAGTACTTC. Supplemented by reference TRBV18 and TRBJ2-5, the full variable domain reads NAGVMQNPRHLVRRRGQEARLRCSPMKGHSHVYWYRQLPEEGLKFMVYLQKENIIDESGMPKERFSAEFPKEGPSILRIQQVVRGDSAAYFCASSRDRAGGETQYFGPGTRLLVL.

The chain joins TRBV14 to TRBJ2-4; D is uncertain. In germline, CDR1 is SGHDN, CDR2 FVKESK. V was pared by 1 base and J by 12 bases, with 13 bases between. The CDR3 length is 13 residues. CDR3 bases: TGTGCCAGCAGCCAAGGGCCGTCAGCTGCTCAGTACTTC. This sequence encodes CASSQGPSAAQYF.

The gene calls are TRBV6-4 and TRBJ2-2; D call uncertain. The CDR3 loop spans 14 amino acids. Trimming shortened V by 6 bases and J by 4 bases, and 12 bases separated the two germline ends. The V gene's germline CDR1 is MRHNA and CDR2 SNTAGT. The DNA for the CDR3 is TGTGCCAGCAGCGAGCAGCGTAGCACCGGGGAGCTGTTTTTT. Translating gives CASSEQRSTGELFF.

The chain couples TRBV6-1 to TRBJ2-4; D is uncertain. Per germline, CDR1 MNHNS and CDR2 SASEGT. The CDR3 sequence is 16 residues long. The V gene lost 2 bases and the J gene lost 0 bases, with 11 bases spanning the gap. The CDR3 spells CASSEYSFLAKNIQYF. CDR3 coding DNA: TGTGCCAGCAGTGAATACAGCTTTCTAGCCAAAAACATTCAGTACTTC.

V gene TRBV28 combines with J gene TRBJ2-1; 14 nucleotides line up with TRBD2. The V gene end was trimmed by 5 bases and the J gene end by 8 bases; junction bases not matched to a gene: 11. The V gene's germline CDR1 is MDHEN and CDR2 SYDVKM. This CDR3 comprises 17 residues. CDR3 region: CASSPQGLAGDEDEQFF. CDR3 in DNA: TGTGCCAGCAGTCCGCAGGGACTAGCGGGAGATGAGGATGAGCAGTTCTTC.

V gene TRBV7-6 combines with J gene TRBJ2-1; the match to TRBD1 covers 7 bases. The CDR3 consists of 14 residues. CDR1 is SGHVS and CDR2 is FNYEAQ in the germline V gene. V lost 4 bases, J lost 6 bases, and 6 bases stayed unmatched. CDR3 nucleotides: TGTGCCAGCAGCTGGACAGGTTTGAGCAATGAGCAGTTCTTC. Protein product: CASSWTGLSNEQFF.

This clonotype was detected only a few times. The chain carries TRBV6-5 and TRBJ2-2, with D hard to call. Trimming pared 6 bases from V and 1 base from J, leaving 9 bases between. Per the germline V gene, CDR1 is MNHEY and CDR2 is SVGAGI. CDR3 length: 14 residues. The CDR3 DNA sequence: TGTGCCAGCAGAAGAACGCGGAACACCGGGGAGCTGTTTTTT. Translation gives CASRRTRNTGELFF.

J is TRBJ2-6 and V is TRBV20-1, with 8 bases aligning to TRBD1. Germline CDR1 is DFQATT and CDR2 is SNEGSKA (reference sequence). Trimming took 5 bases from V and 4 from J; bases not matched to a gene: 7. The CDR3 runs 15 residues. CDR3 DNA sequence: TGCAGTGCTCCGTCGACAGGGGCCGGGGCCAACGTCCTGACTTTC. As protein: CSAPSTGAGANVLTF.

V usage is TRBV21-1 and J usage is TRBJ2-1; no DNA check was done on the table's D call, TRBD2. TRBV21-1 represents a pseudogene. The CDR3 runs 17 residues. CDR3 sequence reads: CASSETGTSGSLNEQFF. The CDR3 DNA follows: TGTGCCAGCAGCGAAACCGGGACTAGCGGGAGTTTGAATGAGCAGTTCTTC.

J is TRBJ2-1 and V is TRBV7-9; 8 bases fit TRBD1. The V gene's germline CDR1 is SEHNR and CDR2 FQNEAQ (reference sequence). The CDR3 sequence is 12 residues long. Trimming at V came to 5 bases and at J to 15 bases, leaving 9 bases not matched to a gene. CDR3 residues: CASSPETGVVFF. The CDR3 DNA reads as TGTGCCAGCAGCCCCGAGACAGGGGTGGTGTTCTTC.

This clonotype was detected only a few times. V is TRBV27 and J is TRBJ2-7; D might be TRBD1 or TRBD2, each matching 5 bases. The V end lost 5 bases, the J end lost 0 bases, and 17 bases lay between the germline ends. The CDR3 covers 16 residues. CDR1 MNHEY and CDR2 SMNVEV come from the germline V gene (reference sequence). CDR3 amino acids: CASSPSFGTRSYEQYF. CDR3 DNA: TGTGCCAGCAGTCCCTCGTTCGGGACGCGCTCCTACGAGCAGTACTTC.

This clonotype turned up a few times. The chain recombines TRBV11-2 with TRBJ2-7; tentative D call: TRBD1 (5 bases). The CDR3 covers 16 residues. V lost 1 base to trimming and J lost 2 bases, with 15 bases between them. CDR1 is SGHAT, CDR2 FQNNGV, per germline. The CDR3 loop reads CASSLAVVGDTYEQYF. CDR3 nucleotide sequence: TGTGCCAGCAGCTTAGCGGTCGTAGGGGATACCTACGAGCAGTACTTC.

The chain employs TRBV20-1 and TRBJ2-7; 9 bases are shared with TRBD1. The CDR3 is made up of 16 amino acids. V shed 1 base and J 4 bases; nucleotides not matched to a gene: 11. The germline V gene has CDR1 DFQATT and CDR2 SNEGSKA (reference sequence). The CDR3 DNA follows: TGCAGTGCTAGAGCTGCCGGGACAGGGATGGCTTACGAGCAGTACTTC. Translating gives CSARAAGTGMAYEQYF.